The 10 T cell receptor beta chains below all came from one sample that was sequenced in a study of CD8 T cells in Susac syndrome. Random hexamers were used to reverse transcribe 0.5 to 1 ug of RNA. TCRdb reanalysed the immunoSEQ multiplex PCR reads using MiXCR and keeps one entry per CDR3 protein. The repertoire includes 100,000 to 150,000 distinct CDR3 sequences, around 96% of them detected once, and around 0.087% sits in the top ten. Sequenced input: CD4+ T cells from PBMCs. The receptors come from a human donor in good health.

J is TRBJ2-3 and V is TRBV4-3; D is possibly TRBD2 (6 bases). CDR1 and CDR2 (germline): LGHNA, YSLEER. Between the trimmed V and J ends, which lost 5 bases and 5 bases, there was a span of 11 bases. The CDR3 spans 13 residues. Here the CDR3 DNA reads TGCGCCAGCAGCTTACTAGCAGGAGATACGCAGTATTTT. Translation gives CASSLLAGDTQYF.

Of note for this clonotype: A junction end diverges from the germline sequence, so it may reflect a read error. The chain combines TRBV18 with TRBJ2-7; 8 bases are shared with TRBD1. This CDR3 has 15 residues. Per germline, CDR1 KGHSH and CDR2 LQKENI. This CDR3 is CASSPSTGGSYEQYF. DNA for the CDR3: TGTGCCAGTTCACCTAGTACAGGGGGATCCTACGAGCAGTACTTC.

This chain joins TRBV30 and TRBJ1-5; D is uncertain. The CDR3 runs to 17 residues. Trimming cost V 5 bases and J 0 bases, with 20 bases left between them. Germline V gives CDR1 GTSNPN, CDR2 SVGIG (reference sequence). CDR3 bases: TGTGCCTGGCAGAGGGCCAAGGTCGGTAATAGCAATCAGCCCCAGCATTTT. This gives the protein CAWQRAKVGNSNQPQHF.

The CDR3 protein is CASSEDPPGSYNEQFF. The CDR3 nucleotides read TGTGCCAGCAGTGAGGACCCCCCGGGATCCTACAATGAGCAGTTCTTC. The rearrangement uses TRBV2 and TRBJ2-1; TRBD2 is a possible D gene (5 bases). The germline CDR1 and CDR2 sequences are SNHLY and FYNNEI. There are 16 residues in the CDR3. V lost 3 bases and J 1 base, leaving 13 bases between the germline ends.

The chain combines TRBV30 with TRBJ1-1; possibly TRBD1 for D (6 bases). Germline loops: CDR1 GTSNPN, CDR2 SVGIG (reference sequence). CDR3 size: 13 residues. The ends were cut back, 5 bases at V and 0 bases at J, with 10 bases in the middle. The CDR3 nucleotides read TGTGCCTGGGCAGGGGATATGAACACTGAAGCTTTCTTT. Its protein product is CAWAGDMNTEAFF.

The chain is built from TRBV5-1 and TRBJ2-7, with 12 positions matching TRBD2. There are 15 residues in the CDR3. V was pared by 0 bases and J by 4 bases, with 2 bases of the junction left unmatched. CDR1 is SGHRS, CDR2 YFSETQ, per germline. The CDR3: CASSLELAGGYEQYF. CDR3 bases: TGCGCCAGCAGCTTGGAGCTAGCGGGAGGGTACGAGCAGTACTTC.

The chain links TRBV7-9 to TRBJ2-2, with D perhaps TRBD1 (5 bases). This CDR3 region has 15 residues. Per germline, CDR1 SEHNR and CDR2 FQNEAQ (reference sequence). Trimming took off 1 base at V and 3 bases at J, with 9 bases between the two ends. CDR3: CASSLGRADTGELFF. CDR3 DNA: TGTGCCAGCAGCTTAGGCAGGGCGGACACCGGGGAGCTGTTTTTT.

This chain joins TRBV19 and TRBJ2-3; TRBD2 might be the D (5 bases). The V gene's germline CDR1 is LNHDA and CDR2 SQIVND (reference sequence). This CDR3 has 15 amino acids. Deletions cut 1 base from V and 3 bases from J, with 11 bases between. DNA for the CDR3: TGTGCCAGTAGTATAGGAGCTCGAGGGACAGATACGCAGTATTTT. Protein product: CASSIGARGTDTQYF.

The genes are TRBV25-1 and TRBJ2-5; a weak D match, TRBD1 (6 bases). V was pared by 7 bases and J by 3 bases, with 9 bases between. Germline CDR1 MGHDK, CDR2 SYGVNS. The CDR3 loop spans 12 amino acids. Here the CDR3 reads CASKQGKETQYF. The CDR3 DNA sequence: TGTGCCAGCAAACAGGGCAAAGAGACCCAGTACTTC.

This clonotype was picked up one time. This chain uses TRBV18 with TRBJ2-1; TRBD2 aligns across 11 bases. Unmatched junction bases numbered 2, after V lost 0 bases and J lost 4 bases. This CDR3 has 16 residues. Looked up from germline, CDR1 is KGHSH and CDR2 is LQKENI. CDR3 coding DNA: TGTGCCAGCTCACCACCGACTAGCGGGACGTACAATGAGCAGTTCTTC. This sequence encodes CASSPPTSGTYNEQFF.